The present entry profiles one T cell receptor beta chain with its context. Per the germline V gene, CDR1 is LNHDA and CDR2 is SQIVND (reference sequence). Deletions cut 0 bases from V and 8 bases from J, with 5 bases between. The CDR3 has 12 amino acids. This record belongs to a study of Ad26.COV2.S vaccination and SARS-CoV-2 variants. Some clones are missing from TCRdb's copy, which holds only in-frame ones; the method was immunoSEQ multiplex PCR. This sample has 350,000 to 500,000 clones, with about 88% found just once. The treatment: roughly 18 received Ad26.COV2.S at low or high dose, single or two shots; about 5 received placebo; per-sample allocation not given. The samples were gathered on day 63 after the first injection of vaccine or placebo.

The sequence came from a person between 18 and 60 years old who received the Ad26.COV2.S COVID-19 vaccine or a placebo. The chain has TRBV19 and TRBJ2-4; no firm D call. The sample here was peripheral blood, taken in a trial of Ad26.COV2.S vaccine versus placebo. The DNA for the CDR3 is TGTGCCAGTAGTATAGAGGGCGACATTCAGTACTTC. The encoded protein is CASSIEGDIQYF.